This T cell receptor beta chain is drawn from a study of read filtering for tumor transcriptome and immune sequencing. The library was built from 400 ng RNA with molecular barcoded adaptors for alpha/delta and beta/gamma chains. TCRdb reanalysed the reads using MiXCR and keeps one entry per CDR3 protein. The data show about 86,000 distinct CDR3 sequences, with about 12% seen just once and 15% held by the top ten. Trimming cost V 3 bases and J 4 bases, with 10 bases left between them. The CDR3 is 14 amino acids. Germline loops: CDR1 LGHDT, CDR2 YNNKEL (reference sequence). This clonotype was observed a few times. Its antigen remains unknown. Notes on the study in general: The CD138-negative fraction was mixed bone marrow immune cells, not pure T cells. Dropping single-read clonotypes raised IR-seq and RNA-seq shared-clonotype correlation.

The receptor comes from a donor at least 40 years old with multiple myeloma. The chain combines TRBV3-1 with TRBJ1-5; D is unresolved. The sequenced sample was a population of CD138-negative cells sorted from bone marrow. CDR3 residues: CASSHSPRNQPQHF. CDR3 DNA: TGTGCCAGCAGCCACAGCCCTAGGAATCAGCCCCAGCATTTT.